These T cell receptor beta chains were read from a single sample in a study of T cell responses to AZD1222 COVID-19 vaccine. The data were produced by immunoSEQ multiplex PCR, yet TCRdb's version contains in-frame clones alone and is incomplete. The table lists approximately 150,000 clones, roughly 92% of them singletons. The specimen was peripheral blood, collected 28 days after the second AZD1222 dose. The receptor source for this set is an adult who received the AZD1222 COVID-19 vaccine. Both conserved end residues are part of each CDR3. Fields, in order: J gene, clone size, V gene, D gene, CDR3 DNA, CDR3 protein. D genes are given only for firm matches. Size tells how often a clone was seen (once, few, many) or the class of an expanded clone, and some rows leave it out.

>TRBJ1-2|.|TRBV7-3|.
TGTGCCAGCAGCGATTATGCCGGGACCAATGGCTACACCTTC
CASSDYAGTNGYTF
>TRBJ1-5|.|TRBV30|.
TGTGCCTGGAGTAATGGGAGGGACCAGCCCCAGCATTTT
CAWSNGRDQPQHF
>TRBJ2-3|.|TRBV15|.
TGTGCCACCAGCAGAGATCGGATAACTAGCACAGATACGCAGTATTTT
CATSRDRITSTDTQYF
>TRBJ1-1|.|TRBV6-6|.
TGTGCCAGCAGTCGGGGTTATTCAGGGCAGATGGGCACTGAAGCTTTCTTT
CASSRGYSGQMGTEAFF
>TRBJ1-1|.|TRBV11-3|.
TGTGCCAGCAGCTCTAGTACCCTTAGGACTGAAGCTTTCTTT
CASSSSTLRTEAFF
>TRBJ2-1|.|TRBV2|.
TGTGCCAGCAGTGATTACCTTTACAATGAGCAGTTCTTC
CASSDYLYNEQFF
>TRBJ2-7|.|TRBV7-8|TRBD1
TGTGCCAGCAGCTTACAGTCGGGACAGGGGTTCCACGAGCAGTACTTC
CASSLQSGQGFHEQYF
>TRBJ1-6|.|TRBV28|.
TGTGCCAGCAGTTTATCTGGCAGGGGTACATACTCACCCCTCCACTTT
CASSLSGRGTYSPLHF
>TRBJ1-6|.|TRBV9|.
TGTGCCAGCAGCGTAGGGCAGAGCTCCTATAATTCACCCCTCCACTTT
CASSVGQSSYNSPLHF
>TRBJ1-5|.|TRBV19|.
TGTGCCAGTAGGGCAGACAATCAGCCCCAGCATTTT
CASRADNQPQHF
>TRBJ2-1|.|TRBV11-2|TRBD1
TGTGCCAGCAGCTTAGCGTCGACAGGGGGCTTCGAGCAGTTCTTC
CASSLASTGGFEQFF
>TRBJ1-2|.|TRBV6-2/TRBV6-3|.
TGTGCCAGCAGTTACGCCAGGGGCCGGTATGGCTACACCTTC
CASSYARGRYGYTF
>TRBJ1-1|.|TRBV10-3|TRBD1
TGTGCCATCAGCCCGGGACAGGGTTTTCGGAACACTGAAGCTTTCTTT
CAISPGQGFRNTEAFF
>TRBJ2-1|.|TRBV5-6|.
TGTGCCAGCAGCTTGGAGATCGACTACATCAATGAGCAGTTCTTC
CASSLEIDYINEQFF
>TRBJ2-1|.|TRBV11-3|.
TGTGCCAGCAGCTTAGAAGACCACAATGAGCAGTTCTTC
CASSLEDHNEQFF
>TRBJ2-2|.|TRBV6-5|.
TGTGCCACTCGGTTCGGACAAAACGCCGGGGAGCTGTTTTTT
CATRFGQNAGELFF
>TRBJ1-2|once|TRBV28|TRBD1
TGTGCCAGCCGTACCGGGACAGGGAACTATGGCTACACCTTC
CASRTGTGNYGYTF
>TRBJ1-6|.|TRBV5-4|.
TGTGCCAGCAGCTTGGATGCAGCACAATATAATTCACCCCTCCACTTT
CASSLDAAQYNSPLHF
>TRBJ1-1|.|TRBV7-3|.
TGTGCCAGCAGCTTAAGAGAGGGGAACACTGAAGCTTTCTTT
CASSLREGNTEAFF
>TRBJ1-4|.|TRBV7-9|.
TGTGCCAGCAGCTTAGCACAGTTGGGCGAAAAACTGTTTTTT
CASSLAQLGEKLFF
>TRBJ1-4|.|TRBV14|.
TGTGCCAGCAGCCAAGAAGAGGGCCTGGCTAATGAAAAACTGTTTTTT
CASSQEEGLANEKLFF
>TRBJ1-1|.|TRBV6-5|.
TGTGCCAGCAGTTCCGTGAGAGGGGTCGGGAACACTGAAGCTTTCTTT
CASSSVRGVGNTEAFF
>TRBJ1-1|.|TRBV27|.
TGTGCCAGCAGTGACAACCGGGCCCGGGGCACTGAAGCTTTCTTT
CASSDNRARGTEAFF
>TRBJ1-1|.|TRBV6-2/TRBV6-3|.
TGTGCCAGCAGTTACTTGAACACTGAAGCTTTCTTT
CASSYLNTEAFF
>TRBJ2-1|few|TRBV5-4|.
TGTGCCAGCAGCCCGGTGGAAAGTGATGAGCAGTTCTTC
CASSPVESDEQFF
>TRBJ2-2|.|TRBV13|.
TGTGCCAGCTCGGAGACATCGAACACCGGGGAGCTGTTTTTT
CASSETSNTGELFF
>TRBJ1-2|.|TRBV30|TRBD1
TGTGCCTGGAGCGACCCCGGGACAGAGGCCTATGGCTACACCTTC
CAWSDPGTEAYGYTF
>TRBJ1-5|.|TRBV3-1/TRBV3-2|.
TGTGCCAGCAGGGCAACAGGTAACAATCAGCCCCAGCATTTT
CASRATGNNQPQHF
>TRBJ2-1|.|TRBV6-2/TRBV6-3|.
TGTGCCAGCAGTTCCTTATACGAGCAGTTCTTC
CASSSLYEQFF
>TRBJ2-3|.|TRBV24-1|.
TGTGCCACCAGTGTAGGGCAGGGCGCGAGCACAGATACGCAGTATTTT
CATSVGQGASTDTQYF
>TRBJ1-3|.|TRBV6-5|.
TGTGCCAGCTGTCGGGGGGCTGGGGGAAACACCATATATTTT
CASCRGAGGNTIYF
>TRBJ1-1|.|TRBV5-6|.
TGTGCCAGCAGCCAGGGCGGTTTCGTGATGGGTGAAGCTTTCTTT
CASSQGGFVMGEAFF
>TRBJ2-1|.|TRBV19|.
TGTGCCAGTAGGGCGAATGAGCAGTTCTTC
CASRANEQFF
>TRBJ2-3|.|TRBV28|.
TGTGCCAGCAGGGCGGGGCTGTTGAGCACAGATACGCAGTATTTT
CASRAGLLSTDTQYF
>TRBJ1-6|once|TRBV11-2|.
TGTGCCAGCAGCCCTCCGGGAGATTATTCACCCCTCCACTTT
CASSPPGDYSPLHF
>TRBJ2-1|.|TRBV27|TRBD1
TGTGCCAGCAGAGGGGGCGATTACAATGAGCAGTTCTTC
CASRGGDYNEQFF
>TRBJ1-2|.|TRBV29-1|TRBD1
TGCAGCGTCCAGACAGGGCGCGGCTACACCTTC
CSVQTGRGYTF
>TRBJ2-2|.|TRBV6-5|TRBD1
TGTGCCAGCAGTTACGCGGGACAGGGGGCATCAGGGGAGCTGTTTTTT
CASSYAGQGASGELFF
>TRBJ2-1|.|TRBV18|.
TGTGCCAGCTCACCACCGGGGAGATTAACCTACAATGAGCAGTTCTTC
CASSPPGRLTYNEQFF
>TRBJ1-1|once|TRBV4-1|TRBD1
TGCGCCAGCAGCCAACGGTCTGGGACAGGGGGCGCGTCCCCTGAAGCTTTCTTT
CASSQRSGTGGASPEAFF
>TRBJ2-7|.|TRBV6-5|.
TGTGCCAGCAGCCCCTCGGACGGCTCCCCCTACGAGCAGTACTTC
CASSPSDGSPYEQYF
>TRBJ1-2|.|TRBV12-3/TRBV12-4|.
TGTGCCAGCAGTGCCAGGGTTTCTGGCTACACCTTC
CASSARVSGYTF
>TRBJ2-3|.|TRBV10-2|.
TGCGCCAGCAGTGAGCAGGGAGGCTGGGATACGCAGTATTTT
CASSEQGGWDTQYF
>TRBJ2-1|.|TRBV11-3|.
TGTGCCAGCAGCGCGAGGACGGGGAATGAGCAGTTCTTC
CASSARTGNEQFF
>TRBJ1-2|.|TRBV23-1|.
TGCGCCAGCAGTCAATCGATTTTGAACAGGGCCTGTGATGGCTACACCTTC
CASSQSILNRACDGYTF
>TRBJ1-1|few|TRBV6-5|TRBD1
TGTGCCAGCAATCAACAGGGGGCTGGCACTGAAGCTTTCTTT
CASNQQGAGTEAFF